This TCR beta chain was sequenced for a study of tumor-infiltrating lymphocytes in primary liver carcinoma (dated by TCRdb to 2016 to 2017). Study-wide context: Between late 2015 and March 2016, 4 to 6 patients in China with histopathologically diagnosed primary liver carcinoma had surgical resection. Reproducibility between technical replicate repertoires was high, with correlation coefficients above 0.95 and mean shared-clone rates roughly 0.86. The five patients had tumors staged T1-T3 N0M0, with maximum diameters ranging from roughly 4.2 to 11 cm. The study combined TCRbeta repertoire sequencing, expression microarrays and whole-exome sequencing across five regions of each liver tumor, with adjacent normal tissue and blood. Each sample produced roughly 3.5 to 7.13 million productive TCRbeta reads, and read depth showed no significant difference between tissue types. A total of 35 or so specimens from 5 patients went through TCRbeta repertoire sequencing, namely 25 tumor regions, 5 adjacent noncancerous liver tissues and 5 peripheral blood samples. The five patients, three men and two women aged 30 to 69 years, had hepatocellular carcinoma (four) or combined HCC and intrahepatic cholangiocarcinoma (one).

TRIzol reagent was used to extract blood RNA from unsorted whole blood, while the DNeasy Blood & Tissue kit provided the germline DNA. Chronic HBV infection was present in the patients, and the patients were treatment-naive at sampling. Before surgery, roughly 4.2 milliliters of peripheral blood were drawn into K2EDTA tubes. TCRbeta-specific cDNA was reverse-transcribed from roughly 500 ng total RNA using a constant-region primer and ProtoScript II reverse transcriptase. Three nested multiplex PCR rounds, following a slightly modified ARM-PCR procedure, were used to build the TCRbeta libraries. The first two PCR rounds used multiplex TRBV1-TRBV30 forward primers with a Cbeta reverse primer, each for about 10 cycles. Sample barcodes and Illumina adapters were added in a final 25-cycle PCR using Deep VentR polymerase. Before sequencing, amplicons of 200-500 bp were gel-purified using a QIAquick gel extraction kit. The TCRbeta amplicons were sequenced with 250-bp paired-end reads on an Illumina HiSeq 2500. The study's own analysis went as follows. Reads were quality-trimmed with Trimmomatic v0.33, and paired reads were merged with FLASH v1.2.11 to recover full CDR3 sequences. V, D and J germline segments were assigned to the rearranged TCRbeta sequences by MiGEC v1.2.1b. Clonotype statistics and Shannon-Wiener diversity indices were calculated with VDJtools v1.0.0. Except for diversity analysis, only the 250 most abundant clonotypes of each sample were used in subsequent analyses to reduce sampling bias. In TCRdb, the public reads were trimmed at Q25 with fastp and aligned with MiXCR, with productive beta chains retained. Identical CDR3 protein sequences are pooled into one entry, listed with their most common genes and DNA. The V and J calls here are based on TCRdb, not the publication. The sample contains 300,000 to 400,000 distinct CDR3 sequences, less than 75% of them found a single time. The ten largest clones capture roughly 9% of the sample.

The CDR1 and CDR2 encoded by the germline V gene are MNHNS and SASEGT. Between the V and J ends, shortened by 2 bases and 2 bases respectively, the junction contains 8 bases. The CDR3 runs 14 residues from the cysteine to the phenylalanine. The entry retains the CDR3 DNA only, 42 bases that are in frame from base 1. Beyond this particular receptor, the publication reports: The top 250 clones made up a significantly larger repertoire fraction in tumors than in blood (p = 0.039). Pairs of tumor regions showed greater repertoire overlap (mean about 36%) than tumor-adjacent pairs (roughly 17%) or tumor-blood pairs (approximately 15%), which is consistent with antigen-driven expansion. Bulk unsorted samples precluded comparing CD4+ and CD8+ T cell repertoires. Only the TCR beta chain was sequenced, which likely underestimates true repertoire diversity because unpaired alpha chains were not captured. Only 4 or 5 patients were included in the study, and the authors note that the findings should be validated in a larger study.

Remarks on this clonotype: Its cognate antigen has yet to be identified. This may come from a read error, since a much larger clone is one base off.

The TCR originated in a middle-aged man with primary liver carcinoma and hepatitis B virus infection. Recombination connected TRBV6-1 to TRBJ2-3; the D gene is perhaps TRBD1, from 6 matching bases. The material sequenced was peripheral blood. CDR3 protein: CASSERDITDTQYF. In nucleotide form, the sequence is TGTGCCAGCAGTGAACGGGACATCACAGATACGCAGTATTTT.